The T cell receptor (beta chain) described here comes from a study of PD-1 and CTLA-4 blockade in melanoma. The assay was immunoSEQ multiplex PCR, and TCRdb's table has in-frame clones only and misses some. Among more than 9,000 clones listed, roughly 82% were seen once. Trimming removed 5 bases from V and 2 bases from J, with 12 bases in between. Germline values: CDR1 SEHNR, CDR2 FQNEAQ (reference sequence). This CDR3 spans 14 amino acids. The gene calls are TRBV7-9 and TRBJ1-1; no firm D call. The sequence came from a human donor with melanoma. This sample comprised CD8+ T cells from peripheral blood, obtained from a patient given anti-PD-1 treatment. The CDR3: CASSPPLTNTEAFF. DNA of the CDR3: TGTGCCAGCAGCCCACCTCTGACCAACACTGAAGCTTTCTTT. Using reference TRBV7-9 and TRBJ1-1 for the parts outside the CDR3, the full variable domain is DTGVSQNPRHKITKRGQNVTFRCDPISEHNRLYWYRQTLGQGPEFLTYFQNEAQLEKSRLLSDRFSAERPKGSFSTLEIQRTEQGDSAMYLCASSPPLTNTEAFFGQGTRLTVV.